A selection of T cell receptor beta chains follows, all from one sample in a study of control samples from healthy donors and cancer patients. Sequencing was performed with immunoSEQ multiplex PCR; in TCRdb, only in-frame clones are kept and a portion is missing. The sample records around 170,000 clones, around 88% being singletons. Material: blood. Every receptor here comes from a woman younger than 45 in good health. Both conserved end residues are part of each CDR3. D genes are given only for firm matches. A row's size may be missing; if present it is once, few, many or a size class.

d_gene	v_gene	j_gene	abundance	CDR3nt	CDR3aa
-	TRBV7-9	TRBJ2-7	-	TGTGCCAGCAGCTTAGATGGGAACACCTACGAGCAGTACTTC	CASSLDGNTYEQYF
-	TRBV7-9	TRBJ2-2	-	TGTGCCAGCAGCCCGAGCCGGGGGACCGGGGAGCTGTTTTTT	CASSPSRGTGELFF
TRBD1	TRBV7-9	TRBJ2-5	once	TGTGCCAGCAGCAAGGACAGGGGCACCCAAGAGACCCAGTACTTC	CASSKDRGTQETQYF
-	TRBV5-6	TRBJ1-2	-	TGTGCCAGCAGCTTGTACGGGAGAGGGGCTGCGTATGGCTACACCTTC	CASSLYGRGAAYGYTF
TRBD1	TRBV27	TRBJ1-3	-	TGTGCCAGCAGCAATACCCCAGACAGGGCGTCCGCCGGAAACACCATATATTTT	CASSNTPDRASAGNTIYF
-	TRBV6-5	TRBJ1-6	few	TGTGCCAGCAGCTCTGAAGGCGGGGGGGGTTCACCCCTCCACTTT	CASSSEGGGGSPLHF
-	TRBV6-5	TRBJ1-5	-	TGTGCCAGCACCCTGGGGCGCAATATTTATCAGCCCCAGCATTTT	CASTLGRNIYQPQHF
TRBD1	TRBV25-1	TRBJ1-2	-	TGTGCCAGCACTCAGGGGGGTACGTATGGCTACACCTTC	CASTQGGTYGYTF
-	TRBV7-2	TRBJ2-5	-	TGTGCCAGCAGCTTAGAGGGACAAGAGACCCAGTACTTC	CASSLEGQETQYF
TRBD1	TRBV24-1	TRBJ2-2	-	TGTGCCACCAGTGACCCGGACAGGGGTAACACCGGGGAGCTGTTTTTT	CATSDPDRGNTGELFF
-	TRBV9	TRBJ1-6	-	TGTGCCAGCAGCCTTGAAACCCCGGGGGAATCACCCCTCCACTTT	CASSLETPGESPLHF
-	TRBV23-1	TRBJ1-1	-	TGCGCCAGCAATGGGACCGACAGGACTGAAGCTTTCTTT	CASNGTDRTEAFF
-	TRBV5-1	TRBJ1-6	once	TGCGCCAGCAGCTTACAGCCCTTGGCCCGGACTTATAATTCACCCCTCCACTTT	CASSLQPLARTYNSPLHF
-	TRBV4-1	TRBJ1-3	-	TGCGCCAGCAGCCAAGATGGGCCTACCTCGGGAAACACCATATATTTT	CASSQDGPTSGNTIYF
-	TRBV9	TRBJ1-2	-	TGTGCCAGCAGCGTAGAAGGGTTTGGAGACTATGGCTACACCTTC	CASSVEGFGDYGYTF
-	TRBV9	TRBJ2-3	few	TGTGCCAGCAGCGTAGGGGGGATAGGCACAGATACGCAGTATTTT	CASSVGGIGTDTQYF
TRBD1	TRBV5-4	TRBJ1-4	-	TGTGCCAGCAGCTCCAGGACAGGGCAGGTCGGTGAAAAACTGTTTTTT	CASSSRTGQVGEKLFF
-	TRBV5-5	TRBJ1-2	-	TGTGCCAGCAGCTTGGCAGGGTATGGCTACACCTTC	CASSLAGYGYTF
-	TRBV5-6	TRBJ2-7	-	TGTGCCAGCAGGACCAAGGGAAGCTCCTACGAGCAGTACTTC	CASRTKGSSYEQYF
-	TRBV7-9	TRBJ2-1	-	TGTGCCAGCAGCTTAGGGGCTAGCGCGGAGCAGTTCTTC	CASSLGASAEQFF
-	TRBV6-1	TRBJ1-6	-	TGTGCCAGCAGTGAAATTGGGGGAAGGAATTCACCCCTCCACTTT	CASSEIGGRNSPLHF
-	TRBV28	TRBJ1-2	-	TGTGCCAGCAGTTTAGTAGGGGTCTATGGCTACACCTTC	CASSLVGVYGYTF
-	TRBV29-1	TRBJ2-4	-	TGCAGCGTTGAAGTAGGCCCAGCTCGGTACTTC	CSVEVGPARYF